This T cell receptor (beta chain) was found in a study of CD8+CD57+ T cells in acquired aplastic anemia. Study-level findings and limits: Over 25 shared CD8+ CDR3s appeared highly expressed within patients' immunodominant clones.

CDR3 size: 13 residues. In its sample, this clonotype was seen many times. Its antigen is not known. An end of the junction differs from the germline gene, which may be a read error. According to the study, genomic DNA was the template for TCR beta VDJ and CDR3 profiling. TCRdb recomputed calls from the reads with MiXCR, one row per CDR3 protein. Among about 160,000 distinct CDR3 sequences listed, about 50% were seen once. All sequencing subjects had displayed CD8+CD57+ cell expansion on flow cytometry. A severe acquired aplastic anemia diagnosis applied to all patients. The sequenced sample consisted of sorted CD4+, CD8+, or CD8+CD57+ T cells (not recorded which) from PBMCs. The rearrangement uses TRBV12-3 or TRBV12-4 and TRBJ1-4, with a weak D call TRBD1 (5 bases). The clonotype originates from a human donor with aplastic anemia. The CDR3 nucleotides read TGTGCCAGCAGTTTAAGTTTGGTCGGAGGCAGGGATTTT. Encoded protein: CASSLSLVGGRDF.